The clone carrying this T cell receptor beta chain was detected many times. Antigen: not known. The data are from a study of response to subunit inactivated influenza vaccine. MiXCR was run by TCRdb on the RT-PCR reads, yielding one entry per CDR3 protein. This table holds roughly 700,000 distinct CDR3 sequences, around 14% found once. Study-wide points: There was a suggestion from the authors that each seasonal influenza vaccination recruits few new T cells.

The length of the CDR3 is 13 residues. V trimming: 2 bases; J trimming: 6 bases; junction bases outside the gene matches: 0. Germline CDR1 is ENHRY and CDR2 is SYGVKD. Here the sequenced sample was PBMCs from blood, taken approximately 15 days before vaccination. The receptor comes from a man aged 45 to 65 who received an inactivated influenza vaccine. The V call is TRBV10-3, the J call TRBJ1-1, with TRBD1 matching over 10 bases. The CDR3 loop is CAISEGQGAEAFF. The CDR3 region has the DNA TGTGCCATCAGTGAGGGACAGGGGGCTGAAGCTTTCTTT.